A single sample gave rise to the 20 T cell receptor beta chains below, sequenced in a study of beta chain features in type 1 diabetes. The investigators reverse transcribed all of the isolated RNA, so they sequenced expressed TCRB transcripts. Method: immunoSEQ multiplex PCR; TCRdb's copy keeps in-frame clones and lacks some. The sample holds hundreds of thousands of clones, over 7.5% seen once. The sample was naive CD4+ T cells from blood. Every receptor here comes from a woman aged 18-35 years in good health.

This clone was observed a handful of times. This sequence joins TRBV30 and TRBJ2-5, with 13 bases that match TRBD2. V lost 8 bases to trimming and J lost 5 bases; unmatched junction nucleotides: 5. Germline CDR1 GTSNPN, CDR2 SVGIG (reference sequence). This CDR3 comprises 13 residues. In DNA form, the CDR3 reads TGTGCCACGGGACTAGCGGGACGTGAGACCCAGTACTTC. Translated: CATGLAGRETQYF. Combining the CDR3 with reference TRBV30 and TRBJ2-5 gives the whole variable domain SQTIHQWPATLVQPVGSPLSLECTVEGTSNPNLYWYRQAAGRGLQLLFYSVGIGQISSEVPQNLSASRPQDRQFILSSKKLLLSDSGFYLCATGLAGRETQYFGPGTRLLVL.

This chain joins TRBV9 and TRBJ2-1; TRBD1 matches at 7 bases. Germline V gene lookup returns CDR1 SGDLS and CDR2 YYNGEE. V lost 2 bases and J lost 3; bases outside the gene matches: 2. The CDR3 contains 14 residues. As DNA, the CDR3 is TGTGCCAGCAGCGTCCGGGACAGCTACAATGAGCAGTTCTTC. Encoded protein: CASSVRDSYNEQFF.

The chain links TRBV29-1 to TRBJ1-2; a weak D match, TRBD1 (6 bases). The CDR3 runs 17 residues. Germline-derived CDR1 and CDR2 are SQVTM and ANQGSEA. The V and J ends lost 4 bases and 2 bases respectively, with 23 bases between them. CDR3 sequence reads: CSVAPLTVDSGNYGYTF. CDR3 bases: TGCAGCGTTGCGCCGCTGACGGTGGACAGCGGAAACTATGGCTACACCTTC.

The rearrangement uses TRBV7-8 and TRBJ1-2; 8 bases map to TRBD1. Losses at the gene ends were 5 bases for V and 3 bases for J; bases not matched to a gene: 11. From germline, CDR1 is SGHVS and CDR2 FQNEAQ. CDR3 size: 16 residues. CDR3 region: CASSTHQGAKDYGYTF. In DNA, the CDR3 is TGTGCCAGCAGCACACATCAGGGGGCTAAGGACTATGGCTACACCTTC. Full variable domain (remainder filled in from reference TRBV7-8 and TRBJ1-2): GAGVSQSPRYKVAKRGQDVALRCDPISGHVSLFWYQQALGQGPEFLTYFQNEAQLDKSGLPSDRFFAERPEGSVSTLKIQRTQQEDSAVYLCASSTHQGAKDYGYTFGSGTRLTVV.

The chain employs TRBV11-2 and TRBJ2-7, with 9 bases matching TRBD2. J was trimmed by 3 bases and V by 7 bases; bases with no gene match: 10. CDR1 and CDR2 (germline): SGHAT, FQNNGV. The CDR3 is 15 residues long. CDR3 coding DNA: TGTGCCAGCACCCCTCGAAGGCGGGAGGGCTACGAGCAGTACTTC. As protein: CASTPRRREGYEQYF. Variable domain in full (rest from reference TRBV11-2 and TRBJ2-7): EAGVAQSPRYKIIEKRQSVAFWCNPISGHATLYWYQQILGQGPKLLIQFQNNGVVDDSQLPKDRFSAERLKGVDSTLKIQPAKLEDSAVYLCASTPRRREGYEQYFGPGTRLTVT.

The sample holds a few counts of this clone. The CDR3 DNA is TGTGCCAGCTCACCACCGGGACAGCCTAATGAAAAACTGTTTTTT. Amino acids: CASSPPGQPNEKLFF. This rearrangement joins TRBV18 to TRBJ1-4, with TRBD1 matching over 7 bases. With V trimmed by 0 bases and J by 3 bases, 1 base remained unmatched. Germline V gives CDR1 KGHSH, CDR2 LQKENI. The CDR3 has 15 amino acids.

Ten or more counts support this clone. V gene TRBV29-1 combines with J gene TRBJ2-1; 13 nucleotides line up with TRBD2. CDR3 length: 12 amino acids. After removal of 7 bases from V and 11 bases from J, the junction contained 5 bases not matched to a gene. Germline CDR1 SQVTM, CDR2 ANQGSEA. CDR3 sequence: CSGKLAGGKQFF. The CDR3 DNA reads as TGCAGCGGCAAACTAGCGGGAGGGAAGCAGTTCTTC.

This sequence joins TRBV5-1 and TRBJ2-1, with 11 bases matching TRBD2. V shed 0 bases and J 8 bases; nucleotides not matched to a gene: 7. CDR3 length equals 16 residues. The V gene's germline CDR1 is SGHRS and CDR2 YFSETQ. The CDR3 region has the DNA TGCGCCAGCAGCTTGGCCCGGACTAGCGGGCGACATGAGCAGTTCTTC. It specifies CASSLARTSGRHEQFF. The full variable domain, rest sourced from reference TRBV5-1 and TRBJ2-1, is KAGVTQTPRYLIKTRGQQVTLSCSPISGHRSVSWYQQTPGQGLQFLFEYFSETQRNKGNFPGRFSGRQFSNSRSEMNVSTLELGDSALYLCASSLARTSGRHEQFFGPGTRLTVL.

This rearrangement joins TRBV27 to TRBJ2-1; 7 positions match TRBD2. V lost 0 bases to trimming and J lost 4 bases; unmatched junction nucleotides: 6. The CDR3 sequence is 16 residues long. Germline CDR1 and CDR2: MNHEY and SMNVEV (reference sequence). The CDR3 spells CASSLSSLAEYNEQFF. The CDR3 nucleotides read TGTGCCAGCAGTTTATCGAGCCTAGCGGAGTACAATGAGCAGTTCTTC.

The J gene is TRBJ1-1, the V gene TRBV6-1; D is perhaps TRBD1 (6 bases). Deletions cut 3 bases from V and 0 bases from J, with 8 bases between. Germline CDR1 is MNHNS and CDR2 is SASEGT. This CDR3 has 14 amino acids. The CDR3 sequence: CASSETGMNTEAFF. In nucleotides, the CDR3 is TGTGCCAGCAGTGAGACAGGAATGAACACTGAAGCTTTCTTT.

Only a few counts were recorded for this clone. The chain joins TRBV29-1 to TRBJ1-2, with D unresolved. CDR1 is SQVTM and CDR2 is ANQGSEA in the germline V gene. Deletions cut 6 bases from V and 4 bases from J, with 21 bases between. This CDR3 has 15 amino acids. The CDR3 spells CSVPMFVGLGYGYTF. In nucleotides, the CDR3 is TGCAGCGTACCGATGTTTGTGGGCCTTGGCTATGGCTACACCTTC.

This clone was counted between two and nine times. CDR3 loop: CASSLTGYEQYF. In DNA, the CDR3 is TGCGCCAGCAGCTTGACAGGGTACGAGCAGTACTTC. The chain has TRBV10-2 and TRBJ2-7; 7 nucleotides line up with TRBD1. There are 12 residues in the CDR3. J gave up 4 bases and V 6 bases, and 3 bases lay outside the gene matches. CDR1 is WSHSY, CDR2 SAAADI, per germline.

In this sample, this clone turned up a few times. This chain joins TRBV5-6 and TRBJ2-7; D unclear. The CDR3 extends over 15 amino acids. V dropped 0 bases and J dropped 2 bases, with 12 bases sitting between them. The germline CDR1 and CDR2 sequences are SGHDT and YYEEEE. As DNA, the CDR3 is TGTGCCAGCAGCTTGGGGCCAGGCCAAGCCTACGAGCAGTACTTC. Encoded protein: CASSLGPGQAYEQYF.

V and J are TRBV4-1 and TRBJ2-7; 7 bases match TRBD2. Germline-derived CDR1 and CDR2 are MGHRA and YSYEKL. V was clipped by 4 bases and J by 6 bases; unmatched bases: 9. This CDR3 is built from 14 residues. The CDR3 DNA is TGCGCCAGCAGCCGAGGCGGGAGAAGTACCGAGCAGTACTTC. Encoded protein: CASSRGGRSTEQYF.

This chain connects TRBV21-1 to TRBJ2-1; TRBD2 was called by the table and not checked on the DNA. TRBV21-1 is marked as a pseudogene. The CDR3 spans 17 residues. Here the CDR3 reads CASSKEGTSGSHNEQFF. CDR3 nucleotides: TGTGCCAGCAGCAAAGAGGGGACTAGCGGGAGCCACAATGAGCAGTTCTTC.

The chain uses TRBV30 and TRBJ2-1, with 8 bases identical to TRBD1. The CDR3 loop spans 14 amino acids. Germline loops: CDR1 GTSNPN, CDR2 SVGIG (reference sequence). Unmatched junction bases numbered 8, after V lost 5 bases and J lost 5 bases. CDR3 nucleotide sequence: TGTGCCTGGCTTCAAACAGGGGGTCACAATGAGCAGTTCTTC. Its translation is CAWLQTGGHNEQFF.

The chain employs TRBV7-8 and TRBJ1-5; 9 nucleotides match TRBD1. The V gene end was trimmed by 0 bases and the J gene end by 5 bases; junction bases not matched to a gene: 8. The CDR3 runs 17 residues. The germline V gene has CDR1 SGHVS and CDR2 FQNEAQ. The CDR3 spells CASSLAVRDRVYQPQHF. The DNA for the CDR3 is TGTGCCAGCAGCTTAGCGGTCCGGGACAGGGTCTATCAGCCCCAGCATTTT. Full variable domain (rest looked up from reference TRBV7-8 and TRBJ1-5): GAGVSQSPRYKVAKRGQDVALRCDPISGHVSLFWYQQALGQGPEFLTYFQNEAQLDKSGLPSDRFFAERPEGSVSTLKIQRTQQEDSAVYLCASSLAVRDRVYQPQHFGDGTRLSIL.

At least ten counts were recorded for this clone. The rearrangement uses TRBV19 and TRBJ2-4; D perhaps matches TRBD1 (6 bases). This CDR3 is built from 14 residues. Germline-derived CDR1 and CDR2 are LNHDA and SQIVND (reference sequence). With 4 bases removed from V and 3 bases from J, the gap between germline ends came to 10 bases. CDR3 in amino acids: CASSNRGGKNIQYF. The CDR3 DNA is TGTGCCAGTAGTAACAGAGGGGGCAAAAACATTCAGTACTTC.

The table lists this clone with a few counts. The gene calls are TRBV7-2 and TRBJ2-4, with D unclear. Germline CDR1 is SGHTA and CDR2 is FQGNSA. The V gene lost 2 bases and the J gene lost 1 base, with 18 bases spanning the gap. The CDR3 length is 18 residues. The CDR3 DNA is TGTGCCAGCAGCTTATCAAGCGAAGCTATTCTCGCCAAAAACATTCAGTACTTC. This gives the protein CASSLSSEAILAKNIQYF.

A few counts support this clone. The chain carries TRBV6-6 and TRBJ1-3, with a possible D match to TRBD1 (5 bases). Germline CDR1 reads MNHNY; CDR2 reads SVGAGI (reference sequence). V dropped 2 bases and J dropped 1 base, with 12 bases sitting between them. This CDR3 contains 16 residues. CDR3: CASSYVGGLSGNTIYF. The DNA of the CDR3 is TGTGCCAGCAGTTACGTCGGGGGTTTGTCTGGAAACACCATATATTTT.